This T cell receptor (beta chain) comes out of a study of T cells after yellow fever vaccination. The CDR3 has 15 amino acids. Germline CDR1 is SGHAT and CDR2 is FQNNGV. V dropped 7 bases and J dropped 4 bases, with 20 bases sitting between them. TCRdb redid the calling of the 5' RACE reads with MiXCR, one entry per CDR3 protein. Of 550,000 to 750,000 distinct CDR3 sequences listed, roughly 12% are singletons. The source is a man aged 25-45 years who received the YFV17D yellow fever vaccine. Sequenced material: PBMCs, taken on the day of the yellow fever booster vaccination. This rearrangement joins TRBV11-2 to TRBJ2-7; D is unclear. The CDR3 DNA sequence: TGTGCCAGCAAAGTCTCCGACCTCTCAGCATACGAGCAGTACTTC. The encoded protein is CASKVSDLSAYEQYF.